The 9 T cell receptor beta chains given below trace back to one sample, sequenced in a study of OX40 agonist ivuxolimab in advanced cancers. The assay was immunoSEQ multiplex PCR, and TCRdb's table has in-frame clones only and misses some. The data show almost 80,000 clones, 80% to 90% seen once. The material sequenced was CD4+ or CD8+ T cells sorted from blood, taken in a trial of the OX40 agonist ivuxolimab. These receptors all come from an adult with an advanced solid tumor such as melanoma, head and neck, liver or kidney cancer.

This clone was picked up one time. CDR3 in DNA: TGCGCCAGCAGCTCCGTACTAGCGGGAGGATCTTACGAGCAGTACTTC. It is translated as CASSSVLAGGSYEQYF. The gene calls are TRBV5-1 and TRBJ2-7, with 12 nucleotides matching TRBD2. The CDR3 totals 16 residues. The V segment lost 3 bases and the J segment 4 bases; nucleotides outside the gene matches: 8. Germline-derived CDR1 and CDR2 are SGHRS and YFSETQ. Looking up the rest from reference TRBV5-1 and TRBJ2-7 gives the full variable domain: KAGVTQTPRYLIKTRGQQVTLSCSPISGHRSVSWYQQTPGQGLQFLFEYFSETQRNKGNFPGRFSGRQFSNSRSEMNVSTLELGDSALYLCASSSVLAGGSYEQYFGPGTRLTVT.

This chain uses TRBV6-1 with TRBJ2-7, with D unclear. The CDR3 is 15 amino acids. Germline values: CDR1 MNHNS, CDR2 SASEGT. Trimming took 0 bases from V and 2 from J, leaving 11 bases between them. CDR3 coding DNA: TGTGCCAGCAGTGAAGCTTCGAGTTCGGCCTACGAGCAGTACTTC. Translation: CASSEASSSAYEQYF.

The chain is built from TRBV18 and TRBJ1-1; D call uncertain. The CDR3 runs to 14 residues. CDR1 and CDR2 from the germline V gene are KGHSH and LQKENI. With 6 bases removed from V and 2 bases from J, the gap between germline ends came to 13 bases. CDR3 coding DNA: TGTGCCAGCTCTCCTGTGGGATCCAACACTGAAGCTTTCTTT. Its translation is CASSPVGSNTEAFF.

V is TRBV7-9 and J is TRBJ1-2; TRBD1 matches 9 bases. V dropped 7 bases and J dropped 4; count of bases not matched to a gene: 16. CDR3 size: 17 residues. CDR1 and CDR2 from the germline V gene are SEHNR and FQNEAQ (reference sequence). The CDR3 here is CASTPTGTGTSSYGYTF. CDR3 nucleotide sequence: TGTGCCAGCACCCCGACCGGGACAGGGACTTCCAGCTATGGCTACACCTTC.

In its sample, this clone was seen once. CDR3 DNA: TGTGCCAGCAGCGTAGGTCCCTTTGGGAATGAAAAACTGTTTTTT. Its protein is CASSVGPFGNEKLFF. The chain recombines TRBV9 with TRBJ1-4; D unclear. Germline lookup yields CDR1 SGDLS and CDR2 YYNGEE. This CDR3 has 15 residues. V gave up 0 bases and J gave up 5 bases, with 11 bases separating them.

This chain links TRBV10-3 with TRBJ2-3; no reliable D call. CDR1 is ENHRY and CDR2 is SYGVKD in the germline V gene. CDR3 length: 13 amino acids. V was clipped by 0 bases and J by 4 bases, with 5 bases between them. CDR3 DNA: TGTGCCATCAGTGAGTCGGCCCCAGATACGCAGTATTTT. This codes for CAISESAPDTQYF.

The chain carries TRBV7-2 and TRBJ2-7; 9 nucleotides line up with TRBD2. The CDR3 length is 15 residues. With V trimmed by 0 bases and J by 3 bases, 3 bases remained unmatched. Looked up from germline, CDR1 is SGHTA and CDR2 is FQGNSA. CDR3 amino acids: CASSLAGLAIYEQYF. The CDR3 DNA reads as TGTGCCAGCAGCTTAGCAGGACTAGCGATCTACGAGCAGTACTTC.

V gene TRBV7-9 combines with J gene TRBJ1-4; a possible D gene is TRBD1 (6 bases). The length of the CDR3 is 13 residues. Germline CDR1 SEHNR, CDR2 FQNEAQ (reference sequence). The V end was cut by 1 base, the J end by 8 bases, with 8 bases between. CDR3 DNA sequence: TGTGCCAGCAGCTTAGGGACAGCGGAAAAACTGTTTTTT. Translated: CASSLGTAEKLFF.

The rearrangement joins TRBV6-6 to TRBJ2-7; 7 nucleotides line up with TRBD1. The CDR3 has 16 residues. Germline CDR1 reads MNHNY; CDR2 reads SVGAGI (reference sequence). Trimming at V came to 4 bases and at J to 4 bases, leaving 13 bases not matched to a gene. The CDR3 here is CASSSHQTGTDYEQYF. The CDR3, as DNA: TGTGCCAGCAGTTCCCATCAAACCGGGACAGATTACGAGCAGTACTTC.